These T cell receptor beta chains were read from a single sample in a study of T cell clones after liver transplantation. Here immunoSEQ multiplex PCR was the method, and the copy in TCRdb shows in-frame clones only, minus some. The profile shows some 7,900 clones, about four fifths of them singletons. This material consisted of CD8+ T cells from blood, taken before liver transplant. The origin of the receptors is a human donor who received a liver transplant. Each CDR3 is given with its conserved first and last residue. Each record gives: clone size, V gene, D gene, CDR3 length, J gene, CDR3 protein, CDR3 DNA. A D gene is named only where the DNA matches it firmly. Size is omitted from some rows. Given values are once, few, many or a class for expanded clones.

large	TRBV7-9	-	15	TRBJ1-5	CASSRTEGGDQPQHF	TGTGCCAGCAGCCGAACGGAGGGCGGGGATCAGCCCCAGCATTTT
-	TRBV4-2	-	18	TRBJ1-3	CASSQDWAATLSGNTIYF	TGTGCCAGCAGCCAAGATTGGGCAGCAACCCTCTCTGGAAACACCATATATTTT
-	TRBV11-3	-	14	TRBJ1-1	CASSLTGGRTEAFF	TGTGCCAGCAGCTTAACGGGAGGTCGGACTGAAGCTTTCTTT
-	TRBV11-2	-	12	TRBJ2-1	CASSPQANEQFF	TGTGCCAGCAGTCCGCAGGCCAATGAGCAGTTCTTC
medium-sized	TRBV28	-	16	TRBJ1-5	CASSFGGASARQPQHF	TGTGCCAGCAGTTTCGGAGGGGCCTCGGCGCGGCAGCCCCAGCATTTT
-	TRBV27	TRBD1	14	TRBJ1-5	CASSTYRGRQPQHF	TGTGCCAGCAGTACCTACAGGGGGCGCCAGCCCCAGCATTTT
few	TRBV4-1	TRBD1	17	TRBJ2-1	CASSQVVGQGVHNEQFF	TGCGCCAGCAGCCAGGTAGTAGGACAGGGGGTCCACAATGAGCAGTTCTTC
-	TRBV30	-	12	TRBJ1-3	CAWKRSGNTIYF	TGTGCCTGGAAGCGTTCTGGAAACACCATATATTTT
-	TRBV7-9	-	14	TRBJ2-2	CASSFPGNTGELFF	TGTGCCAGCAGCTTCCCGGGGAACACCGGGGAGCTGTTTTTT
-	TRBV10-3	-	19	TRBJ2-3	CAISELLLSTGERTDTQYF	TGTGCCATCAGTGAGTTGTTGCTTTCGACAGGTGAGAGAACAGATACGCAGTATTTT